The rows below give T cell receptor beta chains drawn from one sample of a study of T cell responses to AZD1222 COVID-19 vaccine. TCRdb keeps only in-frame clones here, not all; method: immunoSEQ multiplex PCR. The table has roughly 150,000 clones, more than 80% seen once. Source: peripheral blood, taken on day 0 of AZD1222 vaccination. The origin of the receptors is an adult in good health. CDR3s include the opening cysteine and the closing phenylalanine or tryptophan. Fields, in order: V gene, J gene, D gene, clone size, CDR3 protein, CDR3 DNA. The D gene is left open where the match is weak. Not all rows give a size; the values are once, few, many and, for expanded clones, a class.

TRBV3-1/TRBV3-2,TRBJ1-5,-,-,CASHQKPGPNQPQHF,TGTGCCAGCCACCAAAAGCCGGGCCCGAATCAGCCCCAGCATTTT
TRBV28,TRBJ1-5,-,-,CASREVATQPQHF,TGTGCCAGCCGCGAGGTTGCGACTCAGCCCCAGCATTTT
TRBV2,TRBJ1-5,-,-,CASMVGGSSYSNQPQHF,TGTGCCAGCATGGTGGGGGGATCCTCTTATAGCAATCAGCCCCAGCATTTT
TRBV6-1,TRBJ1-3,TRBD1,-,CASRQGESSGNTIYF,TGTGCCAGCAGGCAGGGGGAGAGCTCTGGAAACACCATATATTTT
TRBV19,TRBJ1-5,-,-,CASSILPSQPQHF,TGTGCCAGTAGTATTCTCCCTAGCCAGCCCCAGCATTTT
TRBV5-4,TRBJ1-1,-,-,CASSSPTVLNTEAFF,TGTGCCAGCAGCTCACCGACAGTATTGAACACTGAAGCTTTCTTT
TRBV27,TRBJ1-2,-,-,CASSRDLGNYGYTF,TGTGCCAGCAGTAGGGACCTCGGAAACTATGGCTACACCTTC
TRBV5-4,TRBJ1-3,-,-,CASSLGGTGNTIYF,TGTGCCAGCAGCTTGGGAGGAACTGGAAACACCATATATTTT
TRBV7-9,TRBJ1-6,-,-,CASSFSQVLQDSPLHF,TGTGCCAGCAGCTTCTCGCAGGTCCTTCAGGATTCACCCCTCCACTTT
TRBV27,TRBJ2-6,TRBD1,once,CASSYRTGRKAGANVLTF,TGTGCCAGCAGTTATCGGACAGGGCGGAAGGCTGGGGCCAACGTCCTGACTTTC